This T cell receptor beta chain was found in a study of OX40 agonist ivuxolimab in advanced cancers. Per germline, CDR1 LNHDA and CDR2 SQIVND (reference sequence). This CDR3 has 13 residues. V shed 3 bases and J shed 2 bases, with 7 bases lying between them. This clone was detected only a few times. Only in-frame clones appear in the TCRdb table, and some are missing; sequencing was by immunoSEQ multiplex PCR. The repertoire holds over 75,000 clones, with 90% as singletons. The chain has TRBV19 and TRBJ1-1; D unclear. The specimen comprised CD4+ or CD8+ T cells sorted from blood, sampled in a trial of the OX40 agonist ivuxolimab. This receptor was obtained from an adult with an advanced solid tumor such as melanoma, head and neck, liver or kidney cancer. CDR3: CASSMQANTEAFF. DNA of the CDR3: TGTGCCAGTAGTATGCAGGCTAACACTGAAGCTTTCTTT. The variable domain in full, with the rest retrieved from reference TRBV19 and TRBJ1-1, is DGGITQSPKYLFRKEGQNVTLSCEQNLNHDAMYWYRQDPGQGLRLIYYSQIVNDFQKGDIAEGYSVSREKKESFPLTVTSAQKNPTAFYLCASSMQANTEAFFGQGTRLTVV.